Below, one T cell receptor beta chain is given with its context. These data belong to a study of blood T cell repertoires in COVID-19. How the authors handled the data: From reference gene primer amplification, estimates of nucleated cell counts were derived. Assay: immunoSEQ multiplex PCR; the TCRdb copy retains only in-frame clones and omits some. V and J calls and clone size are as listed in that table; D and trimming were resolved from the DNA. Of about 33,000 clones in the sample, around 73% were seen once. The CDR3 has 15 amino acids. Between the trimmed V and J ends, which lost 0 bases and 5 bases, there was a span of 15 bases. Germline values: CDR1 SGDLS, CDR2 YYNGEE.

This chain joins TRBV9 and TRBJ2-7; maybe TRBD1 (6 bases). The sequence was obtained from a man older than 75 with acute or convalescent COVID-19. Sequences were obtained from peripheral blood. CDR3 in DNA: TGTGCCAGCAGCGTAGCCCCGCGCAGGGGCGACGAGCAGTACTTC. Encoded protein: CASSVAPRRGDEQYF. Filled out from reference TRBV9 and TRBJ2-7, the complete variable domain reads DSGVTQTPKHLITATGQRVTLRCSPRSGDLSVYWYQQSLDQGLQFLIQYYNGEERAKGNILERFSAQQFPDLHSELNLSSLELGDSALYFCASSVAPRRGDEQYFGPGTRLTVT.